There are a few counts of the clone carrying this T cell receptor (beta chain). What it recognizes is unknown. This specimen belongs to a study of T cells after yellow fever vaccination. Study information: The authors prepared low-cell-number fractions using SMART-Seq v4 Ultra Low Input. Study-level results: The CD4 compartment and the CD8 compartment contained a small share of clonotypes in common. The booster response re-showed most primary clones: around 95% CD4, approximately 90% CD8.

5'RACE template switching produced TCR cDNA carrying a universal primer site and UMIs. TCRdb fed the 5' RACE reads into MiXCR, producing one record per CDR3 protein. This table holds hundreds of thousands of distinct CDR3 sequences, roughly 13% found once. The V gene lost 1 base and the J gene lost 3 bases, with 6 bases spanning the gap. The CDR3 length is 14 residues. Germline CDR1 LGHDT, CDR2 YNNKEL (reference sequence). The V and J genes are TRBV3-1 and TRBJ2-2, with D maybe TRBD2 (6 bases). The TCR sequence derives from a man under 40 who received the YFV17D yellow fever vaccine. Sample: PBMCs, taken on the day of the yellow fever booster vaccination. CDR3 in DNA: TGTGCCAGCAGCCAAGGGGACTACACCGGGGAGCTGTTTTTT. Translated: CASSQGDYTGELFF. Full variable domain (outside the CDR3, taken from reference TRBV3-1 and TRBJ2-2): DTAVSQTPKYLVTQMGNDKSIKCEQNLGHDTMYWYKQDSKKFLKIMFSYNNKELIINETVPNRFSPKSPDKAHLNLHINSLELGDSAVYFCASSQGDYTGELFFGEGSRLTVL.